This T cell receptor (beta chain) was captured in a study of blood T cell repertoires in COVID-19 (dated by TCRdb to about 2020). Regarding the study in general: Samples covering the acute and convalescent phases of COVID-19 were provided by collaborators in the United States, Italy and Spain. The material from the prospective study consisted of cDNA or gDNA derived from T cells, B-cell-depleted T cells, or PBMCs. Deeply sampled blood TCRbeta repertoires from subjects exposed to, actively infected with, or recovered from COVID-19 were included in the dataset. The repertoires were released in a freely available public database intended as a resource for research on the immune response to SARS-CoV-2. The samples were drawn from two sources: the first 160 participants of the ongoing ImmuneRACE study, and over 1,000 subjects contributed by 6 global collaborators. The sample metadata nearly always contained a de-identified subject ID, COVID-19 status, age in years and sex. Where available, HLA class I and class II types were taken from metadata supplied by the sample provider and were not determined by assay-based typing. What the authors observed across the whole study: Clinical and demographic metadata were provided uncurated, with the amount varying by source and participant.

This clone was seen just once. Its antigen remains unidentified. Qualities for individual bases were not recorded, and no much larger clone is one base off. TCRbeta CDR3 regions were amplified from genomic DNA by means of the immunoSEQ Assay, a bias-controlled multiplex PCR. Processing in the source paper ran as follows. Nucleated cell counts per sample were estimated from amplification of reference gene primers within the assay. To quantify the absolute abundance of each unique TCRbeta CDR3 rearrangement, sequence reads were collapsed and filtered. For each sample, productive Simpson clonality was calculated by taking the square root of Simpson's diversity index across productive rearrangements. TCRdb's version of the immuneACCESS table is confined to in-frame rearrangements and falls short of the full clone set. An unresolved V gene accounts for under half of the shortfall where checked; the remainder is of unknown origin. D and trimming were read from the DNA, whereas the V and J calls and clone size are those reported in that table. This sample is represented by some 250,000 clones; about 80% of them were singletons. The ten largest clones add up to around 4.4% of the sample.

Ends trimmed: V by 0 bases, J by 5 bases; bases unmatched to a gene: 3. The germline V gene (reference sequence) provides CDR1 SGHNT and CDR2 YYREEE. The CDR3 holds 15 amino acids from the cysteine to the phenylalanine. The entry retains the CDR3 DNA only, 45 bases that are in frame from base 1. Collaborating institutions collected whole blood in K2EDTA tubes following their own protocols. For TCRbeta analysis, collaborators shipped samples in one of three forms: frozen whole blood, isolated PBMCs, or DNA extracted from either of those sample types. The TCR sequence derives from a man aged 50 to 59 with active or convalescent COVID-19. Input material: peripheral blood. The chain joins TRBV5-4 to TRBJ2-7; TRBD2 lines up with 12 middle nucleotides. CDR3 protein: CASSLGLAGANEQYF. The DNA is as follows: TGTGCCAGCAGCTTGGGACTAGCGGGGGCGAACGAGCAGTACTTC. With the rest looked up from the reference TRBV5-4 and TRBJ2-7 genes rather than sequenced, the full variable domain is ETGVTQSPTHLIKTRGQQVTLRCSSQSGHNTVSWYQQALGQGPQFIFQYYREEENGRGNFPPRFSGLQFPNYSSELNVNALELDDSALYLCASSLGLAGANEQYFGPGTRLTVT.